This section outlines one T cell receptor beta chain sequence together with its context. The antigen is undetermined. Germline V gene lookup returns CDR1 LGHNT and CDR2 FRNRAP. The CDR3 is 16 residues long. V shed 1 base, J shed 5 bases, and the junction held 3 bases outside the gene matches. This entry comes from a study of cytomegalovirus exposure and HLA in healthy donors. Study findings and constraints: Altogether, 150 or so TCR beta chains were recorded as cytomegalovirus-associated. Later work associated approximately 17,000 TCR beta sequences with HLA alleles at 0.05 false discovery rate. Beyond CMV serostatus, there was no information to go on about immune exposure. A missense DCLRE1C variant was associated with V- and J-gene trimming of TCR beta chains in a later analysis, and an independent cohort replicated the association.

PCR was performed using 60 Vbeta and 13 Jbeta primers. Clones were read by immunoSEQ multiplex PCR, and TCRdb kept only the in-frame ones, dropping some. The table has roughly 120,000 clones, roughly 72% seen once. The V call is TRBV12-5, the J call TRBJ2-3; 13 bases agree with TRBD2. The receptor comes from a woman in her fifties or sixties in good health and CMV-seropositive. The sequenced sample consisted of PBMCs. The CDR3 region is CASGLGLAGGVDTQYF. The CDR3 coding sequence is TGTGCTAGTGGTTTGGGACTAGCGGGGGGCGTAGATACGCAGTATTTT.